The 18 T cell receptor beta chains given below trace back to one sample, sequenced in a study of beta chain features in type 1 diabetes. Every isolated RNA sample was fully reverse transcribed, so sequencing captured expressed TCRB transcripts. Generated by immunoSEQ multiplex PCR, the TCRdb table keeps only in-frame clones and is missing some. The sample has about 300,000 clones, about 14% seen once. These TCRs are of unknown antigen specificity. Findings and caveats of the study: Shorter TCRB CDR3s, moderately but significantly so, were found in Type 1 diabetes patients in all four CD4+ subsets.

What was sequenced was naive CD4+ T cells from blood. The receptors were gathered from a woman aged 18-29 years with type 1 diabetes.

V is TRBV19 and J is TRBJ2-1; no clear D gene. The CDR3 is 11 amino acids. Germline V gene lookup returns CDR1 LNHDA and CDR2 SQIVND (reference sequence). V was pared by 9 bases and J by 0 bases, with 3 bases between. CDR3 sequence: CASSSYNEQFF. The DNA of the CDR3 is TGTGCCAGCAGCTCCTACAATGAGCAGTTCTTC.

This chain links TRBV7-9 with TRBJ2-1; no definite D call. This CDR3 comprises 11 residues. Germline CDR1 SEHNR, CDR2 FQNEAQ (reference sequence). V dropped 4 bases and J dropped 8 bases, with 6 bases sitting between them. Here the CDR3 DNA reads TGTGCCAGCAGCTCCCTAGATGAGCAGTTCTTC. It is translated as CASSSLDEQFF.

The rearrangement links TRBV5-1 to TRBJ1-1; D ambiguous. V was clipped by 3 bases and J by 7 bases, with 10 bases between them. Per the germline V gene, CDR1 is SGHRS and CDR2 is YFSETQ. The CDR3 runs to 12 residues. In DNA, the CDR3 is TGCGCCAGCAGCTATTCGGGATATGAAGCTTTCTTT. It codes for CASSYSGYEAFF.

This clone was detected only a few times. The V call is TRBV19, the J call TRBJ2-2; maybe TRBD1 (6 bases). V shed 5 bases and J shed 7 bases, with 17 bases lying between them. The CDR3 is 15 residues long. The germline V gene encodes CDR1 LNHDA and CDR2 SQIVND (reference sequence). CDR3 coding DNA: TGTGCCAGTAGTGACCCCGGGACATTAGTCGGGGAGCTGTTTTTT. This gives the protein CASSDPGTLVGELFF.

The V and J genes are TRBV6-1 and TRBJ2-1; D is perhaps TRBD2 (6 bases). CDR1 and CDR2 from the germline V gene are MNHNS and SASEGT. This CDR3 is 12 amino acids long. Trimming took off 6 bases at V and 9 bases at J, with 12 bases between the two ends. In nucleotides, the CDR3 is TGTGCCAGCAGACTAGGAGGGCTTGAGCAGTTCTTC. It translates to CASRLGGLEQFF.

The sample holds a few counts of this clone. This chain connects TRBV20-1 to TRBJ2-1; the match to TRBD2 covers 9 bases. The CDR3 contains 11 residues. V gave up 6 bases and J gave up 13 bases; unmatched junction bases: 7. CDR1 is DFQATT and CDR2 is SNEGSKA in the germline V gene (reference sequence). CDR3: CSAQSGRSQFF. DNA of the CDR3: TGCAGTGCCCAAAGCGGGAGGTCCCAGTTCTTC.

CDR3 region: CASSPGGPGANVLTF. CDR3 sequence (DNA): TGTGCCAGCTCACCAGGAGGGCCTGGGGCCAACGTCCTGACTTTC. The chain links TRBV18 to TRBJ2-6; tentatively, D is TRBD2 (6 bases). V was trimmed by 2 bases and J by 2 bases, leaving 7 bases between them. This CDR3 contains 15 residues. Germline loops: CDR1 KGHSH, CDR2 LQKENI.

V and J are TRBV4-3 and TRBJ2-7, with D uncertain. In germline, CDR1 is LGHNA, CDR2 YSLEER. This CDR3 region has 14 residues. The V gene lost 5 bases and the J gene lost 2 bases, with 13 bases spanning the gap. The CDR3: CASSKSGPTYEQYV. DNA for the CDR3: TGCGCCAGCAGCAAGTCAGGTCCTACCTACGAGCAGTACGTC.

The chain combines TRBV7-9 with TRBJ2-5; 9 bases are a match to TRBD1. The CDR3 loop spans 14 amino acids. The germline gives CDR1 SEHNR, CDR2 FQNEAQ (reference sequence). V was pared by 5 bases and J by 5 bases, with 6 bases of the junction left unmatched. CDR3 region: CASSPWTGVETQYF. The CDR3 bases are TGTGCCAGCAGCCCGTGGACAGGGGTGGAGACCCAGTACTTC.

This clone was found a few times. The chain is built from TRBV23-1 and TRBJ1-1; 10 bases are a match to TRBD1. TRBV23-1 is noted as an ORF with a role that remains uncertain. J was trimmed by 5 bases and V by 0 bases; bases with no gene match: 3. The CDR3 contains 15 residues. DNA for the CDR3: TGCGCCAGCAGTCAATCTGACAGGGGGCAAACTGAAGCTTTCTTT. Its protein is CASSQSDRGQTEAFF.

This clone was counted between two and nine times. The V and J genes are TRBV18 and TRBJ2-1; 12 bases fit TRBD2. The CDR3 covers 15 residues. Looked up from germline, CDR1 is KGHSH and CDR2 is LQKENI. Germline trimming cut 5 bases from V and 8 bases from J; bases unmatched to any gene: 7. The CDR3 nucleotides read TGTGCCAGCTCAAAGACTAGCGGGAGCCTCTATGAGCAGTTCTTC. Amino acids: CASSKTSGSLYEQFF.

The table lists this clone with a few counts. The chain combines TRBV5-1 with TRBJ2-1, with 7 positions matching TRBD1. Trimming cost V 4 bases and J 0 bases; bases outside gene matches: 7. Germline lookup yields CDR1 SGHRS and CDR2 YFSETQ. This CDR3 contains 16 residues. The CDR3 nucleotides are TGCGCCAGCAGCGGGGGACAGTTCCTCTCCTACAATGAGCAGTTCTTC. Its translation: CASSGGQFLSYNEQFF.

In regard to this clone: Mismatch with germline at one junction end may stem from a read error. V and J are TRBV11-2 and TRBJ1-2; D remains unclear. CDR1 SGHAT and CDR2 FQNNGV come from the germline V gene. The CDR3 is 14 residues long. For the CDR3, the DNA is TGCGCCAGCAGCCCGTCCGGTTCGAACTATGGCTACACCTTC. It yields the protein CASSPSGSNYGYTF. Based on the CDR3 plus reference TRBV11-2 and TRBJ1-2, the full variable domain is EAGVAQSPRYKIIEKRQSVAFWCNPISGHATLYWYQQILGQGPKLLIQFQNNGVVDDSQLPKDRFSAERLKGVDSTLKIQPAKLEDSAVYLCASSPSGSNYGYTFGSGTRLTVV.

The genes are TRBV4-1 and TRBJ2-1, with 12 bases fitting TRBD2. The CDR3 sequence is 12 residues long. The J segment lost 9 bases and the V segment lost 8 bases, leaving 2 bases of the junction unmatched. The germline V gene has CDR1 MGHRA and CDR2 YSYEKL. The CDR3 spells CASGLAGREQFF. Written as DNA, the CDR3 is TGCGCCAGCGGACTAGCGGGACGTGAGCAGTTCTTC.

The sample holds a few counts of this clone. The chain links TRBV6-6 to TRBJ1-5, with TRBD1 matching 7 bases. The V gene end was trimmed by 2 bases and the J gene end by 0 bases; junction bases not matched to a gene: 1. CDR1 and CDR2 from the germline V gene are MNHNY and SVGAGI (reference sequence). The CDR3 has 15 residues. CDR3 residues: CASSYRDSSNQPQHF. In DNA form, the CDR3 reads TGTGCCAGCAGTTACAGGGACAGTAGCAATCAGCCCCAGCATTTT.

This clone occurred a few times. The J gene is TRBJ2-5, the V gene TRBV7-9; a weak D match, TRBD2 (5 bases). Germline loops: CDR1 SEHNR, CDR2 FQNEAQ (reference sequence). The CDR3 sequence is 15 residues long. V lost 8 bases, J lost 7 bases, and 23 bases lay in between. The CDR3 protein is CASASFRGESVTQYF. In DNA form, the CDR3 reads TGTGCCAGCGCCTCGTTTCGTGGGGAGTCTGTGACCCAGTACTTC.

This clone has more than one count but fewer than ten. J is TRBJ2-3 and V is TRBV11-2, with 13 bases that match TRBD2. J lost 6 bases, V lost 5 bases, and 8 bases had no gene match. The CDR3 length is 16 residues. Germline V gene sequence: CDR1 SGHAT, CDR2 FQNNGV. In nucleotides, the CDR3 is TGTGCCAGCAGCCCCGGACTAGCGGGAGTGAGGGATACGCAGTATTTT. Translated, it gives CASSPGLAGVRDTQYF. The full variable domain, in which reference TRBV11-2 and TRBJ2-3 provide the parts outside the CDR3, is EAGVAQSPRYKIIEKRQSVAFWCNPISGHATLYWYQQILGQGPKLLIQFQNNGVVDDSQLPKDRFSAERLKGVDSTLKIQPAKLEDSAVYLCASSPGLAGVRDTQYFGPGTRLTVL.

J is TRBJ2-7 and V is TRBV28; 9 bases are a match to TRBD1. Trimming cost V 2 bases and J 3 bases; bases outside gene matches: 5. Germline assignment: CDR1 MDHEN and CDR2 SYDVKM. There are 15 residues in the CDR3. In DNA form, the CDR3 reads TGTGCCAGCAGTTTACCCGGGACAGGGATCTACGAGCAGTACTTC. It yields the protein CASSLPGTGIYEQYF.